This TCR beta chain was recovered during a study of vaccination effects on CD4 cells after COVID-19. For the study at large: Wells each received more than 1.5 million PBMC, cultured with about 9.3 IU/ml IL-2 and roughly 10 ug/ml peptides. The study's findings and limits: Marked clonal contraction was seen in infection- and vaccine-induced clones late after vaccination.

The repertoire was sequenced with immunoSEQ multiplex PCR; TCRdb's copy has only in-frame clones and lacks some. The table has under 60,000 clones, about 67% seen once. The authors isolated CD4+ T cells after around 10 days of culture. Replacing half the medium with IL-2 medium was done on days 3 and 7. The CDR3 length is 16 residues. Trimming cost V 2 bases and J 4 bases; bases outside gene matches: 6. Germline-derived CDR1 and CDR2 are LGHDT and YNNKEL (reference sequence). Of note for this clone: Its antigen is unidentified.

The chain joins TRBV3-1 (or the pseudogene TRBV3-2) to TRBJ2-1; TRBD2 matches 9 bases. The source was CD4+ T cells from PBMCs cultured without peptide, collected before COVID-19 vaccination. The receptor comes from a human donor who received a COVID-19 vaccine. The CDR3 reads CASSQPLTSGYNEQFF. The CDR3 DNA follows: TGTGCCAGCAGCCAACCTCTGACTAGCGGATACAATGAGCAGTTCTTC.